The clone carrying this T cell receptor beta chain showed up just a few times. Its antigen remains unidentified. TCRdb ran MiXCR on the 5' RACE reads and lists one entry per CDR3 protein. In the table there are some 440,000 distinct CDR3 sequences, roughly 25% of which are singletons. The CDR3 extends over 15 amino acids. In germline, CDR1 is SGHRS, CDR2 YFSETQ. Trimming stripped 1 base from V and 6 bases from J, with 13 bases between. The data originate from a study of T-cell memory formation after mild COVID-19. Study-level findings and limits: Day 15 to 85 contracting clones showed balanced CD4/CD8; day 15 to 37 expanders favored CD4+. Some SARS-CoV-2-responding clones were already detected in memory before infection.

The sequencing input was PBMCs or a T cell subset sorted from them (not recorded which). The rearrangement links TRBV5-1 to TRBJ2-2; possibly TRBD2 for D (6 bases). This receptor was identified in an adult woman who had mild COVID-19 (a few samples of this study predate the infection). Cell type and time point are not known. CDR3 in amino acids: CASSLIGGEAGELFF. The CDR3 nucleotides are TGCGCCAGCAGCTTGATCGGGGGAGAGGCCGGGGAGCTGTTTTTT.